This T cell receptor beta chain came from a study of CD8 T cells in Susac syndrome. When the RNA was reverse transcribed, random hexamers were used with an input of 0.5 to 1 ug. Multiplex immunoSEQ PCR targeted 54 Vbeta and 13 Jbeta TCR beta segments. TCRdb called the immunoSEQ multiplex PCR reads again in MiXCR, with one record for every CDR3 protein. The sample records some 150,000 distinct CDR3 sequences, roughly 95% being singletons. The CDR3 has 15 amino acids. Trimming left V 2 bases short and J 1 base short, with 9 bases between. Per the germline V gene, CDR1 is MRHNA and CDR2 is SNTAGT. Sequenced material: CD4+ T cells from PBMCs. This clonotype was obtained from a human donor in good health. The rearrangement uses TRBV6-4 and TRBJ2-1, with D unresolved. The CDR3 coding sequence is TGTGCCAGCAGTGACACGGACGGTTCCTACAATGAGCAGTTCTTC. Translated, it gives CASSDTDGSYNEQFF.